This note documents a single T cell receptor (beta chain) sequence. This record comes from a study of tumor and adjacent non-tumor tissue in lung cancer. No cell sorting was done before RNA was extracted from the tissue. The normal lung tissue was taken more than 3 cm from the tumor edge. Between August and November 2014, newly diagnosed, chemotherapy-naive lung cancer patients underwent thoracic surgery in China. Between the trimmed V and J ends, which lost 8 bases and 7 bases, there was a span of 17 bases. CDR3 length: 13 residues. In germline, CDR1 is WSHSY, CDR2 SAAADI. A modified ARM-PCR protocol with three rounds of nested PCR amplified TCRbeta. TCRdb reprocessed the multiplex PCR reads via MiXCR and lists one record per CDR3 protein. The sample lists approximately 77,000 distinct CDR3 sequences; about 82% were seen once.

This rearrangement joins TRBV10-2 to TRBJ1-2; D perhaps matches TRBD1 (5 bases). The sequence was obtained from a man aged 55 to 70 with non-small cell lung cancer. The specimen sequenced was distant non-tumor lung tissue. CDR3 residues: CASGVERGSGYTF. The CDR3 bases are TGCGCCAGCGGTGTTGAGAGGGGTAGTGGCTACACCTTC.